A selection of T cell receptor beta chains follows, all from one sample in a study of T cells in Graves' hyperthyroidism and ophthalmopathy. Each CDR3 protein gets one entry after TCRdb re-called the multiplex PCR reads with MiXCR. Among 550,000 to 650,000 distinct CDR3 sequences listed, about 15% were seen once. Source material: blood. Receptors originate from a woman between 35 and 50 years old with Graves' hyperthyroidism. Both conserved end residues are part of each CDR3. D genes are given only for firm matches. Where a row states a size, it is once, few, many or the class of an expanded clone; other rows omit it.

J,size,V,D,DNA,CDR3
TRBJ2-1,many,TRBV27,.,TGTGCCACCCTTAAAACGGTGGGGCAGAGCTCCTACAATGAGCAGTTCTTC,CATLKTVGQSSYNEQFF
TRBJ2-1,.,TRBV5-1,TRBD2,TGCGCCAGCAGCAGGACTAGTATCGACTACAATGAGCAGTTCTTC,CASSRTSIDYNEQFF
TRBJ1-3,many,TRBV2,TRBD1,TGTGCCAGCAGCGAGGGGACAGGCACTGGAAACACCATATATTTT,CASSEGTGTGNTIYF
TRBJ1-1,many,TRBV28,.,TGTGCCAGCAGGCCAGGGGTGACAGAATCCACTGAAGCTTTCTTT,CASRPGVTESTEAFF
TRBJ2-5,few,TRBV19,.,TGTGCCAGTAGTATAGGAGGAAAGGAGACCCAGTACTTC,CASSIGGKETQYF
TRBJ2-7,.,TRBV5-1,TRBD2,TGCGCCAGCAGCTTTGGCCTGCGGGGGGCGGGTGGGATTAGCTCCTACGAGCAGTACTTC,CASSFGLRGAGGISSYEQYF
TRBJ2-5,.,TRBV24-1,.,TGTGCCACCAGTGATCCGGGACACCCCCGGGAGACCCAGTACTTC,CATSDPGHPRETQYF
TRBJ1-2,.,TRBV19,.,TGTGCCAGTAGTATGACACCTACAACCAACTATGGCTACACCTTC,CASSMTPTTNYGYTF
TRBJ2-5,many,TRBV7-8,.,TGTGCCAGCAGCTACAGAACCACGGGGGAGACCCAGTACTTC,CASSYRTTGETQYF
TRBJ2-5,many,TRBV7-9,.,TGTGCCAGCAGCTTGGGAGGACAGTCCCAGACCCAGTACTTC,CASSLGGQSQTQYF
TRBJ2-7,many,TRBV11-2,.,TGTGCCAGCAGCTTTGGCCAGGCCCTCTTTTACGAGCAGTACTTC,CASSFGQALFYEQYF
TRBJ1-2,many,TRBV5-1,.,TGCGCCAGCAGCGAATCGAGGGACGGCTACACCTTC,CASSESRDGYTF
TRBJ1-5,many,TRBV2,TRBD1,TGTGCCAGCAGTGCGACAGGGCGGGATCAGCCCCAGCATTTT,CASSATGRDQPQHF
TRBJ2-1,.,TRBV29-1,TRBD2,TGCAGCGTTATCCCTAGCGGGCATGAGCAGCTCTTC,CSVIPSGHEQLF
TRBJ1-1,.,TRBV9,.,TGTGCCAGCACCCCTGGGGGTTTAGGTTCGTTCACTGAAGCTTTCTTT,CASTPGGLGSFTEAFF
TRBJ1-2,.,TRBV7-9,.,TGTGCCAGCAGCTTAGTCCCGGAGGCGAACTATGGCTACACCTTC,CASSLVPEANYGYTF
TRBJ2-7,many,TRBV20-1,.,TGCAGTGCTAGAGCTAGGAAATTGATGTCGGACGAGCAGTACTTC,CSARARKLMSDEQYF
TRBJ2-3,many,TRBV28,TRBD1,TGTGCCAGCAGTCACGACAGGGGGCATACAGATACGCAGTATTTT,CASSHDRGHTDTQYF
TRBJ2-5,many,TRBV28,TRBD1,TGTGCCAGCAACCCCGCCGGACAGGGGGAAGAGACCCAGTACTTC,CASNPAGQGEETQYF
TRBJ2-1,.,TRBV11-2,TRBD2,TGTGCCAGCAAAAAAGCAAGCGGGAGGGCGAGCAATGAGCAGTTCTTC,CASKKASGRASNEQFF
TRBJ1-1,.,TRBV19,.,TGTGCCAGTAGTAGGGACATTAATGAAGCTTTCTTT,CASSRDINEAFF
TRBJ1-2,many,TRBV30,.,TGTGCCTGGAGTCCCGGCTTAAACTATGGCTACACCTTC,CAWSPGLNYGYTF
TRBJ2-7,.,TRBV28,.,TGTGCCAGCAGTCCCCCAGGAGTCTACGAGCAGTACTTC,CASSPPGVYEQYF
TRBJ2-1,many,TRBV28,.,TGTGCCAGTATTGACAGTTACAATGAGCAGTTCTTC,CASIDSYNEQFF
TRBJ2-5,many,TRBV18,.,TGTGCCAGCTCACCTGGGAACCAAGAGACCCAGTACTTC,CASSPGNQETQYF
TRBJ2-7,many,TRBV12-3/TRBV12-4,TRBD1,TGTGCCAGCAGTTATCAAGGGACAGTTTACGAGCAGTACTTC,CASSYQGTVYEQYF
TRBJ1-2,.,TRBV6-1,.,TGTGCCAGCAGATTCCGGGACACGAGTAACTATGGCTACACCTTC,CASRFRDTSNYGYTF
TRBJ2-1,many,TRBV20-1,.,TGCAGTGTGGAGGGGGCCCGAGACTACAATGAGCAGTTCTTC,CSVEGARDYNEQFF
TRBJ2-7,.,TRBV30,TRBD1,TGTGCCTGGAGTGTACCTCAGGGGGATTACGAGCAGTACTTC,CAWSVPQGDYEQYF
TRBJ2-2,.,TRBV29-1,TRBD1,TGCAGCGTGAGGACAGGGGGCCTGACCGGGGAGCTGTTTTTT,CSVRTGGLTGELFF
TRBJ2-1,few,TRBV28,.,TGTGCCAGCAGTTTGAGCAGATACTCCTACAATGAGCAGTTCTTC,CASSLSRYSYNEQFF
TRBJ2-5,many,TRBV2,.,TGTGCCAGCTGGGTGAACCAAGAGACCCAGTACTTC,CASWVNQETQYF